This T cell receptor (beta chain) was found in a study of radiotherapy plus CTLA-4 blockade in lung cancer. V trimming: 4 bases; J trimming: 8 bases; junction bases outside the gene matches: 10. CDR1 and CDR2 from the germline V gene are SGHKS and YYEKEE (reference sequence). The CDR3 runs to 15 residues. Sequencing used immunoSEQ multiplex PCR; TCRdb keeps in-frame clones, though not all of them. The sample lists tens of thousands of clones; approximately 67% were seen once. This sequence was found in a human donor with non-small cell lung cancer whose response to radiotherapy plus ipilimumab could not be evaluated. Sequencing used peripheral blood, obtained from a patient treated with radiotherapy plus ipilimumab. The gene calls are TRBV5-5 and TRBJ1-4, with 8 bases matching TRBD1. The DNA for the CDR3 is TGTGCCAGCAGCCTGGGGTTGGGACAGGCCGAAAAACTGTTTTTT. Its translation: CASSLGLGQAEKLFF.